Listed below are T cell receptor beta chains from one sample, sequenced in a study of metastatic and nonmetastatic thyroid tumors. TCRdb reassembled clones from the PCR reads with MiXCR. There are some 5,700 clones in the sample; approximately 31% occur only once, and 35% to 40% lies in the top ten. Material for sequencing was adjacent normal tissue. The receptors stem from a male donor with papillary thyroid cancer or a benign thyroid nodule (not recorded which). Some clones in this sample may be carry-over from other donors' samples. CDR3s include the opening cysteine and the closing phenylalanine or tryptophan.

v_call	j_call	cdr3_aa
TRBV6-1	TRBJ2-5	CASSPGQEETQYF
TRBV15	TRBJ1-3	CATSSGTDSGNTIYF
TRBV5-1	TRBJ2-7	CASNRGRGAAEQYF
TRBV6-1	TRBJ1-1	CASSETVDSPERAFF
TRBV12-3/TRBV12-4	TRBJ2-7	CASSDGMYEQYF
TRBV29-1	TRBJ2-5	CRVGGAPRGETKYF
TRBV28	TRBJ2-4	CASSWVRSGISKNIQYF
TRBV6-1	TRBJ2-6	CASGSLQGNSGANVLTF
TRBV10-3	TRBJ2-2	CAISESANTGELFF
TRBV6-2/TRBV6-3	TRBJ2-2	CAISAGQGDTGELFF
TRBV6-1	TRBJ2-3	CASSEQGTDTQYF
TRBV28	TRBJ1-6	CASSLGSNNSPLHF
TRBV6-1	TRBJ1-1	CASSEAQSLRTEAFF
TRBV30	TRBJ2-1	CAWSRGDRAPNEQFF
TRBV30	TRBJ1-4	CAWSVGRINEKLFF
TRBV15	TRBJ1-1	CATSRDRQGRRNTEAFF
TRBV6-1	TRBJ2-1	CASSVTSGGVGYNEQFF
TRBV7-9	TRBJ1-4	CASILAQAENEKLLF
TRBV6-1	TRBJ2-5	CASSETRFQETQYF
TRBV11-2	TRBJ2-1	CASSLGGRGNEQFF
TRBV20-1	TRBJ1-4	CSARHEGNEKLFF